Sequencing of this T cell receptor beta chain was carried out in a study of cytomegalovirus exposure and HLA in healthy donors (dated by TCRdb to the late 2010s). In the study overall: In an earlier analysis of 550 to 750 of the donors, under 300 Gb of sequence data and 117 million unique TCR beta sequences from roughly 190 million T cells were reported. An early release that covered approximately 600 HLA-typed donors contained about 300 gigabases of sequencing data and 70 million to 100 million unique TCR sequences. The genetic ancestry cluster associated with self-reported Caucasian donors included 81% of the approximately 410 genotyped donors. The study aimed to test whether cataloging public T cell receptors could reveal signatures of past pathogen exposure. Using immunosequencing, the study profiled T cell repertoires from 666 subjects and related those repertoires to cytomegalovirus serostatus. A separate validation cohort of some 130 different subjects was used in addition to the roughly 670-subject first cohort. High-throughput TCR immunosequencing, statistical association of individual TCRs with disease status, and machine learning were combined to predict cytomegalovirus infection status. A later analysis re-examined previously published TCR beta repertoires from more than 600 donors and added high-resolution HLA genotyping to investigate patterns of TCR occurrence. In the later analysis, no new phenotypic data were used to find candidate immune exposures; instead, reliance was placed on TCR beta sequences and their occurrence across donors. In an earlier analysis of 550 to 700 of the donors, high-throughput TCR beta sequencing was used to judge whether each TCR beta V gene segment behaved as functional or pseudogenic. Donor age, sex, ethnicity and CMV serostatus were collected together with the repertoire data. A later genetic analysis used genome-wide SNP genotypes for 398 of the 666 donors, treating that subset as a discovery cohort. Every repertoire in the discovery cohort had been generated on one and the same sequencing platform. HLA typing covered class I and class II loci at four-digit resolution. Typing coverage differed by locus: A, B, C, DRB1 and DQB1 were typed in about 620-640 donors, DQA1 in about 500, DPA1 in some 600, and DPB1 in just under 490. Because of strong linkage in the cohort, five DR-DQ haplotypes were treated as single units for association and clustering. Among some 410 genotyped donors of the cohort, an average of roughly 230,000 unique TCR beta nucleotide sequences was sequenced per donor, of which approximately 19% were non-productive.

The method was the immunoSEQ multiplex PCR assay. A mixture of 60 forward primers for TCR Vbeta segments and 13 reverse primers for TCR Jbeta segments was used in the multiplex PCR. The CDR3 region of rearranged TCR beta genes was amplified from genomic DNA with a multiplex PCR assay. The amplified TCR beta libraries were sequenced on the Illumina HiSeq System as 87-base-pair reads. The study's processing was this. A later analysis tallied around 80 million unique TCR beta chains across the 550 to 850 repertoires, and 10 million to 11 million of those chains were shared by two or more donors. Raw reads were error-corrected and collapsed into unique sequences by a nearest-neighbor algorithm in which closely related sequences were merged to remove PCR and sequencing errors. To assign V, D and J gene segments, CDR3 sequences were aligned to IMGT reference sequences. For a sequence to be retained, a match of at least six nucleotides was required to both a V gene segment and a J gene segment. A rearrangement was called productive if the CDR3 had no stop codons and remained in frame with V and J, and every other rearrangement was called non-productive. CDR3 was defined according to IMGT convention as the region running from the second conserved V-encoded cysteine to the conserved J-encoded phenylalanine. Sequences without an unambiguous match to a single V gene segment were excluded from the earlier analysis of 450 to 750 of the donors. In an earlier analysis of more than 500 of the donors, a V segment was called functional when productive rearrangements were above 56.7%, and segregating when the standard deviation between donors exceeded 5%. A statistical classification framework was built for diagnosing cytomegalovirus status from the catalog of TCR beta chain sequences. In a later analysis, V and J genes were assigned by comparing TCR nucleotide sequences against IMGT/GENE-DB human TR gene sequences. A later analysis assigned CDR3 sequences and most-parsimonious VDJ recombination scenarios with the TCRdist pipeline. In a later analysis, each TCR beta chain was defined by its CDR3 amino acid sequence together with its V-gene family, and reads lacking a unique V-gene family were excluded. As a way to deal with suspected cross-contamination and a sequencing artifact, a later analysis dropped more than 500 nucleotide sequences that were highly shared and had low generation probability. In a later analysis, a clonal expansion index was calculated for each public chain from normalized within-repertoire ranks of inferred template counts. In a later analysis, generation probabilities were computed using a VDJ recombination model fitted to out-of-frame rearrangements, and the results were checked against IGoR. In a later analysis, hypergeometric tests were used to score TCR-TCR, TCR-HLA and TCR-CMV co-occurrence, with a repertoire-size bias correction applied to TCR pairs. To estimate false discovery rates, a later analysis permuted the HLA or CMV assignments 20 times. A later analysis grouped co-occurring TCRs with DBSCAN, adding TCRdist sequence similarity when clustering within HLA-allele-positive subsets. Repertoires with fewer than 30,000 or more than 120,000 public chains, plus five repertoires with anomalous nucleotide sharing, were excluded from co-occurrence clustering. TCRdb took over this immuneACCESS table, retaining in-frame rearrangements with V and J assigned. Such tables are incomplete; in checked studies, under half of the missing clones stem from an unresolved V gene, and the remainder is unexplained. The V and J calls and clone size come from that table; D and trimming were worked out from the DNA. The sample records under 150,000 clones, 65% to 85% of which are singletons. The ten largest clones add up to approximately 1.6% of the sample.

The paper's findings and limits, for the study overall: The sequencing pipeline was judged likely to have produced a cluster of highly shared sequence variants as a technical artifact. A later analysis associated some 17,000 TCR beta sequences with specific HLA alleles at a false discovery rate of 0.05. CMV serostatus was the only immune exposure information available for the cohort. According to a later analysis, most CMV-associated TCR beta chains appeared to be HLA-restricted, and the HLA associations seemed to be driven largely by CMV exposure. Linkage disequilibrium might explain the correlated functional status among segregating V segments, but an unknown experimental factor could not be excluded. A later analysis reported that several top co-occurrence clusters appeared linked to parvovirus B19, influenza, CMV and Epstein-Barr virus. Across donors, most TCR sequences were observed very rarely, whereas some public TCRs were present in many individuals. An association between a missense DCLRE1C variant and V-gene and J-gene trimming of TCR beta chains was found in a later genetic analysis and replicated in an independent cohort. The study gave a list of around 170 TCR beta chains associated with cytomegalovirus. The cohort was sequenced for TCR beta chains only, and without alpha or paired-chain data the features that could be detected were limited. Some IMGT-functional V segments, including TRBV6-2 and TRBV6-3, could not be distinguished by the 87-base-pair reads and were therefore excluded. In both the original and validation cohorts, the classifier was reported to diagnose cytomegalovirus status with high specificity and sensitivity. According to a later analysis, TCR association rates differed among HLA loci, with DRB1 alleles showing the most associated TCRs and HLA-C alleles showing the fewest. The earlier analysis of 587 of the donors excluded roughly 17 rarely observed V segments, including chromosome 9 orphons, because counts were too low. According to the authors, the approach could potentially be generalized to other disease states and immunological phenotypes. Assigning TCR associations to individual alleles was difficult when HLA alleles, especially DR and DQ, strongly co-occurred. A later genetic analysis reported fewer N-insertions in productive TCRs among donors in an Asian-associated ancestry cluster than the roughly 700-donor mean. In an earlier analysis of roughly 500 of the donors, most TCR beta V segments appeared in productive rearrangements about 87% or about 30% of the time, broadly matching IMGT annotations. In vitro tests confirmed that a few of the cytomegalovirus-associated TCR beta chains recognize cytomegalovirus antigens. In a later analysis, HLA-associated TCR beta chains were found to be more clonally expanded and to have lower generation probabilities than equally common non-associated chains. The presence/absence analyses assumed that sequencing depth was roughly uniform across donors, and that assumption may not be true. Because HLA typing was missing for some donors at each locus, association tests included only the typed subset. A further reported finding was that TCR beta sequences accurately predicted the HLA-A and HLA-B alleles for most subjects in the first cohort.

In total, 630 or so healthy bone marrow donors made up the cohort. At the time of sampling, all cohort members were nominally healthy, though unrecorded immune exposures were likely present. The donor tested CMV seronegative and was one of the 352 seronegative cohort members. Every donor gave a peripheral blood sample, and the peripheral blood mononuclear cells from that sample were used for TCR beta sequencing. Genomic DNA was extracted from the blood cell samples with the Qiagen DNeasy Blood Extraction Kit. CDR1 MGHDK and CDR2 SYGVNS were looked up in the germline V gene. Trimming costs V 0 bases and J 0 bases, and their ends lie 14 bases apart. The cysteine opens and the phenylalanine closes a CDR3 of 17 amino acids. Left in the record is the CDR3 DNA by itself, 51 bases read in frame from the first base. A note on this clone: Its antigen remains undetermined. Base quality data are lacking; no much larger clone is found one base away.

The sample was PBMCs. This sequence uses TRBV25-1 and TRBJ1-2, with no D gene named confidently. This receptor was taken from a woman aged 18-29 years in good health and CMV-seronegative. The DNA sequence is as follows: TGTGCCAGCAGTGAATATCGGGGTCCGGGAGCTAACTATGGCTACACCTTC. This gives the protein CASSEYRGPGANYGYTF.